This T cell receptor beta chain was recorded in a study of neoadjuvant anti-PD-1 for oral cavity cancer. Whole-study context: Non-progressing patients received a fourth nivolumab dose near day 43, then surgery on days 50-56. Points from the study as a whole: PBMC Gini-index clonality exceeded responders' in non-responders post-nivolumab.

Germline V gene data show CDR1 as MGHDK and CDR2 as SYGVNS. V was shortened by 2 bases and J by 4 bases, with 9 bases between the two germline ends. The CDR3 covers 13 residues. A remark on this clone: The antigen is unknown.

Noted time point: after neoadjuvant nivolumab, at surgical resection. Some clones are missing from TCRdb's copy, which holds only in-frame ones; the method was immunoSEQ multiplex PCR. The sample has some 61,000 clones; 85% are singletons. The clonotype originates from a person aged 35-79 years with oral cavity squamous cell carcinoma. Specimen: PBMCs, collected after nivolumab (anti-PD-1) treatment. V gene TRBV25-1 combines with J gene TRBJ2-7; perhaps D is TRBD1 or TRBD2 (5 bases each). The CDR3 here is CASSEGGGYEQYF. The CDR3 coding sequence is TGTGCCAGCAGTGAAGGTGGGGGTTACGAGCAGTACTTC.